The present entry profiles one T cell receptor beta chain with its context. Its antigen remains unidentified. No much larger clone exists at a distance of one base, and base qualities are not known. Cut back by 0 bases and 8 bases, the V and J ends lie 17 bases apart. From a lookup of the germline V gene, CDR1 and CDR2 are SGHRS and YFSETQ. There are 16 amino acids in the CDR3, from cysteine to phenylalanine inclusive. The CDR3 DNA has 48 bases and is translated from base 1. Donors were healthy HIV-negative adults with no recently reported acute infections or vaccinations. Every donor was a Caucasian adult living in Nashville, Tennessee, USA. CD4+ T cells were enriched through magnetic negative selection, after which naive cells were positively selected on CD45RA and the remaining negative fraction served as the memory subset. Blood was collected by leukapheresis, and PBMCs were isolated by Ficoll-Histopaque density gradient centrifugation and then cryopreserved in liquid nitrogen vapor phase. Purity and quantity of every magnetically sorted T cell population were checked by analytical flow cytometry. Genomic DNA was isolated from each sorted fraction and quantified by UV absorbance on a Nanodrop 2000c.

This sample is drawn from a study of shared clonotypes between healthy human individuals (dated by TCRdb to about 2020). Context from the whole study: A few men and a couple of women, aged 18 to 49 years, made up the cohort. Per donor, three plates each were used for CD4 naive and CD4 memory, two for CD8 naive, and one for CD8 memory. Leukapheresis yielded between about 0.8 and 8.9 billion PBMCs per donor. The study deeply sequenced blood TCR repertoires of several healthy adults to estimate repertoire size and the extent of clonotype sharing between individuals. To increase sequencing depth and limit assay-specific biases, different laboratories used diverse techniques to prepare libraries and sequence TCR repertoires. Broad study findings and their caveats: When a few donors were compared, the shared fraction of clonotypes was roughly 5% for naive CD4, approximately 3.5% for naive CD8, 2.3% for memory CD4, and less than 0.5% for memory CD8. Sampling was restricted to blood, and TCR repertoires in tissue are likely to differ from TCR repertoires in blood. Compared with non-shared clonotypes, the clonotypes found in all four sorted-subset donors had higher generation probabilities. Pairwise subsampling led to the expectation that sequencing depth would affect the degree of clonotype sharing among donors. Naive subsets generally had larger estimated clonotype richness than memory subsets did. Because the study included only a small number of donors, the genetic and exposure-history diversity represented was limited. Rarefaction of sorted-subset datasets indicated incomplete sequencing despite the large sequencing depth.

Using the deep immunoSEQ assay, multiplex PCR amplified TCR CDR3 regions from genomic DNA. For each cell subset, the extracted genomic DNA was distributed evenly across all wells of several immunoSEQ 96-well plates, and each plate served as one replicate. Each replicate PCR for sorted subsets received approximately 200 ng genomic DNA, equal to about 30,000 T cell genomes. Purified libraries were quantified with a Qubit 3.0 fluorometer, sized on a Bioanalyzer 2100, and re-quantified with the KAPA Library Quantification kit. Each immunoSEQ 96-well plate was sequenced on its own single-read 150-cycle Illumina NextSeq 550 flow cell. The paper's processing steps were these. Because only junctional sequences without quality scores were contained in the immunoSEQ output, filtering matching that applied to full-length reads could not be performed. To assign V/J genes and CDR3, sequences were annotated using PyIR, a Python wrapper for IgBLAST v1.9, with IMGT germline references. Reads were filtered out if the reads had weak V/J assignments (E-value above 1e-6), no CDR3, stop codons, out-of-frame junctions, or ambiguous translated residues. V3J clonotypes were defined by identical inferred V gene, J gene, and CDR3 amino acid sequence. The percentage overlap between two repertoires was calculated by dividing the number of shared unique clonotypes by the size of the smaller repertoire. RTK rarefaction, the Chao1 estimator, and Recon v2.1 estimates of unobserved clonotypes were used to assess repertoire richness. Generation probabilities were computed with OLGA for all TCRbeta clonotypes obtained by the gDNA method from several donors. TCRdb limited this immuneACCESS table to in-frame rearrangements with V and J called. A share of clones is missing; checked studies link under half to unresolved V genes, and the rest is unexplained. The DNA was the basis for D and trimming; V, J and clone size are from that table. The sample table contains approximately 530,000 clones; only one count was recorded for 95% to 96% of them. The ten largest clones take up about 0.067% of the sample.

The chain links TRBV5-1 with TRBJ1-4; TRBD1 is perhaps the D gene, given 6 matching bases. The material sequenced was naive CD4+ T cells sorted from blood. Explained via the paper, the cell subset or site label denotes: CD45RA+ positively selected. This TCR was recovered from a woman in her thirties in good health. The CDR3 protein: CASSLGGLVGGEKLFF. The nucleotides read TGCGCCAGCAGCTTGGGAGGTTTAGTAGGGGGAGAAAAACTGTTTTTT.